This passage covers 6 T cell receptor beta chains from one sample sequenced in a study of identical twins. Via MiXCR, TCRdb re-called the 5' RACE reads, giving one row per CDR3 protein. The table includes roughly 690,000 distinct CDR3 sequences, around 5.7% detected once. The sequencing sample was made of naive T cells sorted from blood. These receptor sequences come from a young man in good health.

The chain has TRBV5-1 and TRBJ1-4, with TRBD1 identical over 7 bases. The ends lost 0 bases at V and 8 bases at J; junction bases unmatched: 4. Germline CDR1 reads SGHRS; CDR2 reads YFSETQ. The CDR3 totals 14 residues. The CDR3 DNA sequence: TGCGCCAGCAGCTTGGGAGGGGGCAAGGAAAAACTGTTTTTT. It specifies CASSLGGGKEKLFF.

This clonotype was recorded at least ten times. The chain uses TRBV7-9 and TRBJ2-7; 9 bases map to TRBD1. The CDR3 has 16 residues. The J segment lost 5 bases and the V segment lost 4 bases, leaving 12 bases of the junction unmatched. Germline CDR1 is SEHNR and CDR2 is FQNEAQ (reference sequence). The chain's CDR3 is CASSSNRDRVNNEQYV. As DNA, the CDR3 is TGTGCCAGCAGCTCCAACCGGGACAGGGTTAACAACGAGCAGTACGTC.

The chain links TRBV2 to TRBJ2-7; D ambiguous. CDR1 and CDR2 (germline): SNHLY, FYNNEI. The CDR3 is made up of 14 amino acids. The ends were cut back, 6 bases at V and 3 bases at J, with 15 bases in the middle. The CDR3 sequence: CASSTRPVYYEQYV. The CDR3 DNA reads TGTGCCAGCAGCACCAGGCCCGTCTACTACGAGCAGTACGTC.

There are many counts of this clonotype. The J gene is TRBJ2-1, the V gene TRBV6-4; D perhaps matches TRBD2 (6 bases). The germline V gene has CDR1 MRHNA and CDR2 SNTAGT. Trimming cost V 5 bases and J 7 bases, with 12 bases left between them. The CDR3 contains 13 residues. The CDR3 DNA follows: TGTGCCAGCAGTTCCCTAGCGAGTAATGAGCAGTTCTTC. Translation gives CASSSLASNEQFF.

This clonotype was seen ten or more times. The chain uses TRBV5-1 and TRBJ2-2; TRBD1 agrees at 9 bases. The CDR3 is made up of 18 amino acids. CDR1 is SGHRS and CDR2 is YFSETQ in the germline V gene. Trimming at V came to 4 bases and at J to 2 bases, leaving 12 bases not matched to a gene. CDR3: CASSLFKRGQGNTGELFF. The DNA of the CDR3 is TGCGCCAGCAGCCTTTTTAAGAGGGGACAGGGCAACACCGGGGAGCTGTTTTTT.

This clonotype was seen only a few times. J is TRBJ2-2 and V is TRBV12-3 or TRBV12-4; TRBD2 aligns across 9 bases. The length of the CDR3 is 16 residues. Trimming removed 2 bases from V and 7 bases from J; junction bases left unmatched: 8. The CDR3 region is CASSLIVSGRFGELFF. The DNA of the CDR3 is TGTGCCAGCAGTTTAATTGTTAGCGGGAGATTCGGGGAGCTGTTTTTT.